One and the same sample provided the 12 T cell receptor beta chains below, sequenced in a study of cytomegalovirus exposure and HLA in healthy donors. With 60 Vbeta and 13 Jbeta primers, the PCR was carried out. Assay used: immunoSEQ multiplex PCR; TCRdb lists only in-frame clones, some missing. The sample includes about 71,000 clones, approximately 70% of them seen just once. Sequenced: PBMCs. The receptors originated from a woman between 50 and 59 years old in good health and CMV-seropositive.

For the CDR3, the DNA is TGCGCCAGCAGACCTTCGGGACAGGAGGGCTATGGCTACACCTTC. Encoded protein: CASRPSGQEGYGYTF. The chain joins TRBV5-1 to TRBJ1-2; 8 bases are a match to TRBD1. The J segment lost 4 bases and the V segment lost 5 bases, leaving 10 bases of the junction unmatched. The CDR3 extends over 15 amino acids. CDR1 is SGHRS, CDR2 YFSETQ, per germline.

This rearrangement joins TRBV27 to TRBJ1-1; D is ambiguous. Germline values: CDR1 MNHEY, CDR2 SMNVEV (reference sequence). The CDR3 loop spans 15 amino acids. V shed 2 bases and J shed 5 bases, with 15 bases lying between them. CDR3 sequence: CASSLDRGRGTEAFF. CDR3 nucleotides: TGTGCCAGCAGTTTAGACCGGGGAAGAGGGACTGAAGCTTTCTTT.

J is TRBJ2-5 and V is TRBV6-5; the D gene is possibly TRBD1 (6 bases). The V end lost 6 bases, the J end lost 3 bases, and 11 bases lay between the germline ends. The CDR3 totals 13 residues. CDR1 and CDR2 from the germline V gene are MNHEY and SVGAGI. In DNA, the CDR3 is TGTGCCAGCAGAAGGACAGCTAAAGAGACCCAGTACTTC. Its translation is CASRRTAKETQYF.

This clone was detected a few times. The rearrangement links TRBV5-1 to TRBJ2-5; the match to TRBD1 covers 9 bases. The CDR3 is 14 residues long. V gave up 4 bases and J gave up 4 bases; unmatched junction bases: 5. Germline assignment: CDR1 SGHRS and CDR2 YFSETQ. DNA for the CDR3: TGCGCCAGCAGCCCCGGGACAGGGTTAGAGACCCAGTACTTC. It yields the protein CASSPGTGLETQYF. The whole variable domain, filled in from reference TRBV5-1 and TRBJ2-5, reads KAGVTQTPRYLIKTRGQQVTLSCSPISGHRSVSWYQQTPGQGLQFLFEYFSETQRNKGNFPGRFSGRQFSNSRSEMNVSTLELGDSALYLCASSPGTGLETQYFGPGTRLLVL.

Written as DNA, the CDR3 is TGCGCCAGCAGCTTGGAGCCCGAAGAGACCCAGTACTTC. It is translated as CASSLEPEETQYF. The chain combines TRBV5-1 with TRBJ2-5; D gene ambiguous. Germline V lookup: CDR1 SGHRS, CDR2 YFSETQ. The CDR3 consists of 13 residues. The ends were cut back, 0 bases at V and 3 bases at J, with 6 bases in the middle.

This clone was seen a few times. The chain joins TRBV10-2 to TRBJ1-2; 10 bases are shared with TRBD1. The germline V gene encodes CDR1 WSHSY and CDR2 SAAADI. With V trimmed by 3 bases and J by 4 bases, 17 bases remained unmatched. CDR3 size: 19 residues. The CDR3 DNA sequence: TGCGCCAGCAGTGACGGGGATGACAGGGGGCGGGGGCTGGGCTATGGCTACACCTTC. As protein: CASSDGDDRGRGLGYGYTF.

This clone came up a few times. The rearrangement links TRBV11-2 to TRBJ2-5, with TRBD1 identical over 8 bases. V shed 2 bases, J shed 4 bases, and the junction held 9 bases outside the gene matches. CDR1 and CDR2 (germline): SGHAT, FQNNGV. The CDR3 covers 16 residues. DNA of the CDR3: TGTGCCAGCAGCTTAAACCCTGGACAGGGAAGAGAGACCCAGTACTTC. Protein: CASSLNPGQGRETQYF.

V gene TRBV6-5 combines with J gene TRBJ2-1, with 8 positions matching TRBD2. CDR3 size: 14 residues. Germline trimming cut 6 bases from V and 10 bases from J; bases unmatched to any gene: 11. Germline V gene lookup returns CDR1 MNHEY and CDR2 SVGAGI. CDR3 amino acids: CASRSPGGPGEQFF. CDR3 sequence (DNA): TGTGCCAGCAGATCTCCGGGGGGGCCCGGGGAGCAGTTCTTC.

The chain combines TRBV4-3 with TRBJ2-4; possibly TRBD1 for D (6 bases). Germline V gene data show CDR1 as LGHNA and CDR2 as YSLEER. V lost 0 bases and J 5 bases, leaving 17 bases between the germline ends. This CDR3 contains 17 residues. The CDR3 DNA is TGCGCCAGCAGCCAAGATTGGTGGGGGCTCCAGGAAAACATTCAGTACTTC. It yields the protein CASSQDWWGLQENIQYF.

V is TRBV6-5 and J is TRBJ1-5; TRBD1 might be the D (6 bases). In germline, CDR1 is MNHEY, CDR2 SVGAGI. The CDR3 loop spans 14 amino acids. The ends were cut back, 2 bases at V and 5 bases at J, with 10 bases in the middle. This CDR3 reads CASSYGGADQPQHF. In DNA, the CDR3 is TGTGCCAGCAGTTACGGGGGGGCGGATCAGCCCCAGCATTTT.

This sequence joins TRBV27 and TRBJ1-1, with 7 bases identical to TRBD1. Germline loops: CDR1 MNHEY, CDR2 SMNVEV (reference sequence). V lost 6 bases and J lost 4; bases outside the gene matches: 8. The CDR3 length is 14 residues. The CDR3 bases are TGTGCCAGCAGAAGACAGGGTGTAGGCACTGAAGCTTTCTTT. Translated: CASRRQGVGTEAFF.

This clone was found a few times. The chain combines TRBV28 with TRBJ1-1, with D possibly TRBD1 on 5 matching bases. V was shortened by 2 bases and J by 5 bases, with 15 bases between the two germline ends. This CDR3 is 15 amino acids long. CDR1 is MDHEN, CDR2 SYDVKM, per germline. The CDR3 is CASSLLDGGGTEAFF. DNA of the CDR3: TGTGCCAGCAGTTTACTGGACGGGGGAGGGACTGAAGCTTTCTTT.